This entry is about one T cell receptor beta chain. The antigen is undetermined. These data originate in a study of T-cell memory formation after mild COVID-19. General study points: CM and EM subsets held most contracting CD4+ clones; EMRA held CD8+ ones. There were some responding clones in pre-infection memory, which suggested that cross-reactive memory had joined.

In germline, CDR1 is MNHNY, CDR2 SVGAGI (reference sequence). The CDR3 length is 14 residues. Trimming took 6 bases from V and 1 from J; bases not matched to a gene: 6. Amplification by 5'RACE using constant-segment primers produced TCR alpha and TCR beta cDNA libraries that carried sample barcodes and UMIs. Using its own MiXCR run on the 5' RACE reads, TCRdb lists one record per CDR3 protein. The table includes around 370,000 distinct CDR3 sequences, around a fifth detected once. The specimen sequenced was PBMCs or a T cell subset sorted from them (not recorded which). This chain joins TRBV6-6 and TRBJ2-7; TRBD1 agrees at 7 bases. The receptor was isolated from an adult woman who had mild COVID-19 (a few samples of this study predate the infection). Cell type and time point are not known. The CDR3: CASRQGSGSYEQYF. As DNA, the CDR3 is TGTGCCAGCAGACAGGGGAGTGGGTCCTACGAGCAGTACTTC.